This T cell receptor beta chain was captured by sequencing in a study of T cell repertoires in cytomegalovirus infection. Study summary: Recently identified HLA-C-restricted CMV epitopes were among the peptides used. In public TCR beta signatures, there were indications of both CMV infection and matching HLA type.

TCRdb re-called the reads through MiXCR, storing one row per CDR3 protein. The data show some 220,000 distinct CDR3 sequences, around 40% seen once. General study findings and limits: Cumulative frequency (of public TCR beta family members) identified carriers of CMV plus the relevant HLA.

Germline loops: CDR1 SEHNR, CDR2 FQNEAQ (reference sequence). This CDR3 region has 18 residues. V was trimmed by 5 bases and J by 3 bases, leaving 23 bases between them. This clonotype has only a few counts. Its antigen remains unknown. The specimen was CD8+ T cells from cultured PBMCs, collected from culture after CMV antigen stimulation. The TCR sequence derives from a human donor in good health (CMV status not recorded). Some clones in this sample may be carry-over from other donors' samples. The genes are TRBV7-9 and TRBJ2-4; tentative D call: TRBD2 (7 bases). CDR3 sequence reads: CASSPNRVRAGDKNIQYF. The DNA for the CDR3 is TGTGCCAGCAGCCCTAACAGGGTCCGGGCGGGGGACAAAAACATTCAGTACTTC.